This T cell receptor (beta chain) was sequenced for a study of cytomegalovirus exposure and HLA in healthy donors. General study points: In a later analysis, productive TCRs from donors in an Asian-associated ancestry cluster reportedly carried fewer N-insertions than the cohort mean.

Concerning this clone: Its antigen is unknown.

PCR was performed using 60 Vbeta and 13 Jbeta primers. This table comes from immunoSEQ multiplex PCR, and its TCRdb copy is limited to in-frame clones, with some not included. Of 150,000 to 200,000 clones in the sample, 65% to 80% were seen once. Germline V gives CDR1 SQVTM, CDR2 ANQGSEA. The V and J ends lost 7 bases and 5 bases, in that order; junction bases with no gene match: 9. CDR3 size: 14 residues. The chain has TRBV29-1 and TRBJ2-1; 9 nucleotides agree with TRBD1. The receptor comes from a woman between 35 and 50 years old in good health and CMV-seronegative. The sample comprised PBMCs. The CDR3 DNA reads TGCAGCGCCCCCCCGGGACAGGGTAACAATGAGCAGTTCTTC. Translation: CSAPPGQGNNEQFF.